This T cell receptor (beta chain) was retrieved from a study of human T cells and chemical hapten exposure. Study information: Minor pooled library volume differences mainly drove per-sample TCR yield variation.

Unique molecular identifiers were attached to individual cDNA molecules during library preparation. As processed by the authors: Counting gave a median of roughly 97,000 TCRs per sample, with values ranging from about 23,224 to 690,600. MiXCR, applied by TCRdb to the RACE reads, yields one record per CDR3 protein. The V and J calls here are based on TCRdb, not the publication. The data contain tens of thousands of distinct CDR3 sequences, 9.5% to 15% of them seen just once; the ten biggest clones take up around 1.9%. This clonotype was counted ten times or more. Its antigen is unidentified. Per the germline V gene, CDR1 is DFQATT and CDR2 is SNEGSKA (reference sequence). V was clipped by 7 bases and J by 8 bases, with 18 bases between them. CDR3 length: 13 residues. Study outcomes and limitations: DPC sensitization produced no change in TCRs with frequency above 1 in 1000.

Stated time point: pre-sensitization, week 0. Indicated treatment: therapeutic diphenylcyclopropenone sensitization with weekly scalp DPC. The starting material, unfractionated whole blood, was used for total RNA extraction. The starting material was whole blood, obtained in connection with sensitization to the hapten diphenylcyclopropenone (DPC). The receptor's source is a woman aged 35 to 49 with alopecia areata. Some clones in this sample may be carry-over from other donors' samples. The chain joins TRBV20-1 to TRBJ2-1; D is unresolved. CDR3: CSVAIGPSHEQFF. CDR3 DNA: TGCAGTGTCGCAATCGGCCCTTCCCATGAGCAGTTCTTC.